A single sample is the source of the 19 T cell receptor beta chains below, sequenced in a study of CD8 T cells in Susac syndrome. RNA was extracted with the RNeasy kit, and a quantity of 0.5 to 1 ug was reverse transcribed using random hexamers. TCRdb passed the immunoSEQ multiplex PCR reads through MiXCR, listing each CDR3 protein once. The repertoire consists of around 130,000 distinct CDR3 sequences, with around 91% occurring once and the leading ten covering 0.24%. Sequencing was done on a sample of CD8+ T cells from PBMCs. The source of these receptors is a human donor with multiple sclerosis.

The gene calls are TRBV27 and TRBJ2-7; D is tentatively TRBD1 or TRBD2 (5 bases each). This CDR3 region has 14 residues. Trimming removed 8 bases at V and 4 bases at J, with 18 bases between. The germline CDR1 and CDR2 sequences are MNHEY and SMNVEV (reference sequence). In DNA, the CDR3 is TGTGCCAGCGCCCCGGGGCCTGGGCTATACGAGCAGTACTTC. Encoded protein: CASAPGPGLYEQYF.

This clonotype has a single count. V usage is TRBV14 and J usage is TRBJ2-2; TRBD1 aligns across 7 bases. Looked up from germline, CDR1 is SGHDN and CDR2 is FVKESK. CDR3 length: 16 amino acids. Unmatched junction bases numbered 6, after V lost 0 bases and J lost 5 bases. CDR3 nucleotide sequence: TGTGCCAGCAGCCAAGATGGGGGACAGACAACCGGGGAGCTGTTTTTT. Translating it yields CASSQDGGQTTGELFF. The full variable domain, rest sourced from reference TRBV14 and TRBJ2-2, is EAGVTQFPSHSVIEKGQTVTLRCDPISGHDNLYWYRRVMGKEIKFLLHFVKESKQDESGMPNNRFLAERTGGTYSTLKVQPAELEDSGVYFCASSQDGGQTTGELFFGEGSRLTVL.

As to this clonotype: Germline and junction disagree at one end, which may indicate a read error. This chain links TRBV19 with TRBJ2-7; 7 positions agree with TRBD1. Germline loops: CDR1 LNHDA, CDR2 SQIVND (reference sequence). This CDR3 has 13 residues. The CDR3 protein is CASIGDSSHEQYF. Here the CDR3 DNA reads TGTGCCAGTATTGGGGACAGCTCCCACGAGCAGTACTTC.

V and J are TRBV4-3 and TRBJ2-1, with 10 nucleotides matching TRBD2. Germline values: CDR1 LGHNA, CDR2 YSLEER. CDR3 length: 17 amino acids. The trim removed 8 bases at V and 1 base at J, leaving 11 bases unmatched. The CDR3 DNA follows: TGCGCCAGCTCCAAAGACCTAGCGGGAGAGTCCTACAATGAGCAGTTCTTC. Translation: CASSKDLAGESYNEQFF.

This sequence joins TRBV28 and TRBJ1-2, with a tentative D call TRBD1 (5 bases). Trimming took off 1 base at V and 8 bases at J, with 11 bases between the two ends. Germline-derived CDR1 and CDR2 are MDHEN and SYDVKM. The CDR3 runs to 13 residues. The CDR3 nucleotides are TGTGCCAGCAGTTTATCGCAGGGAAGAGGCTACACCTTC. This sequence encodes CASSLSQGRGYTF.

CDR3 sequence reads: CASSQVRGEGYEQYF. DNA of the CDR3: TGCGCCAGCAGCCAAGTTAGGGGGGAGGGCTACGAGCAGTACTTC. The chain is built from TRBV4-3 and TRBJ2-7; a weak D match, TRBD2 (7 bases). The CDR3 has 15 residues. V lost 1 base and J 3 bases, leaving 13 bases between the germline ends. Germline CDR1 is LGHNA and CDR2 is YSLEER.

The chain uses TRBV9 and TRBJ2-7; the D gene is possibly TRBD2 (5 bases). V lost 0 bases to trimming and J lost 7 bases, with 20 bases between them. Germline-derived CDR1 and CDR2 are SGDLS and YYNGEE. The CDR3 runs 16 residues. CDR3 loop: CASSVGAMEQTGEQYF. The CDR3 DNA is TGTGCCAGCAGCGTAGGTGCTATGGAACAAACGGGGGAGCAGTACTTC.

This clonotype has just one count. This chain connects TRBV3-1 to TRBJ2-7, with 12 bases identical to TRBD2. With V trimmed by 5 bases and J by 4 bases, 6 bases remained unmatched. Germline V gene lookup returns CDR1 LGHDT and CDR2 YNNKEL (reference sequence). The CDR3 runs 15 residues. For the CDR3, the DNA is TGTGCCAGCAGCTACCTAGCGGGAGGGATATACGAGCAGTACTTC. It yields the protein CASSYLAGGIYEQYF.

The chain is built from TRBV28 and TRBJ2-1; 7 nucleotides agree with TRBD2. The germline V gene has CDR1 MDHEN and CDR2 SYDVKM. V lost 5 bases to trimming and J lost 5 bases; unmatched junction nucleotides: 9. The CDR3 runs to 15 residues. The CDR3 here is CASSAYREVNNEQFF. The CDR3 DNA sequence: TGTGCCAGCAGTGCATATCGGGAGGTAAACAATGAGCAGTTCTTC.

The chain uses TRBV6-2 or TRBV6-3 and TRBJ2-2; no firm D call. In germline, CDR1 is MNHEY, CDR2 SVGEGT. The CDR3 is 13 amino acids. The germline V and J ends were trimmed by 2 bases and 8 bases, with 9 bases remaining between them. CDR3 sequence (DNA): TGTGCCAGCAGTTACATCCTACTAGGGGAGCTGTTTTTT. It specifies CASSYILLGELFF.

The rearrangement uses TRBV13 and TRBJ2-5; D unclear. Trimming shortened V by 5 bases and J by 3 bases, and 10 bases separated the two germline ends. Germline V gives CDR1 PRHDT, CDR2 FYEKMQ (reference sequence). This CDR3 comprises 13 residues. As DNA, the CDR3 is TGTGCCAGCAGCCGAATCTTAAAAGAGACCCAGTACTTC. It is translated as CASSRILKETQYF.

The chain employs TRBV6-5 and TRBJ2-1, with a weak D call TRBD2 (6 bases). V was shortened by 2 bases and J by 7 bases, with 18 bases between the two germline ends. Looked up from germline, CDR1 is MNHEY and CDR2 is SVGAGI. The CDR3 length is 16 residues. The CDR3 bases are TGTGCCAGCAGTTACGGGACTTACTCTTCGGGGAATGAGCAGTTCTTC. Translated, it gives CASSYGTYSSGNEQFF.

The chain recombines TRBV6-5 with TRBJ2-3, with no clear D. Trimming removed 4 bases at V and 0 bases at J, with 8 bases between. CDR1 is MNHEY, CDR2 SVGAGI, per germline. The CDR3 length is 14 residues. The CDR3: CASSLNPSTDTQYF. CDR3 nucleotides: TGTGCCAGCAGTTTGAACCCGAGCACAGATACGCAGTATTTT.

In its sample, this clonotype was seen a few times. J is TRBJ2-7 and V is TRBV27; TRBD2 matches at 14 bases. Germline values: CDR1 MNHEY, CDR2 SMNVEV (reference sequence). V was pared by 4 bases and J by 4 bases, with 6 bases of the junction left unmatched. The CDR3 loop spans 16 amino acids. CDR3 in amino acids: CASSWTSGRLLYEQYF. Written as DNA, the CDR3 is TGTGCCAGCAGTTGGACTAGCGGGAGGTTATTGTACGAGCAGTACTTC.

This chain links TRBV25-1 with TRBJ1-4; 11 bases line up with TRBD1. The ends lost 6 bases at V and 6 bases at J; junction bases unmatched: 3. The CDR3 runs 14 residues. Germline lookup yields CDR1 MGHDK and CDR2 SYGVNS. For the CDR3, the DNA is TGTGCCAGCAGGTGGGACAGGGGGGATGAAAAACTGTTTTTT. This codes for CASRWDRGDEKLFF.

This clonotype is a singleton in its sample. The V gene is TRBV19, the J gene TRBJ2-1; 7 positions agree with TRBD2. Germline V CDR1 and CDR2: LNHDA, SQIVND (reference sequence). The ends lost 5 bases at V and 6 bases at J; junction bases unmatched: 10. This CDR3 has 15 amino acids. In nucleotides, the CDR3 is TGTGCCAGTAGTGCTGTCAGTTGGGGGGGCAATGAGCAGTTCTTC. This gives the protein CASSAVSWGGNEQFF.

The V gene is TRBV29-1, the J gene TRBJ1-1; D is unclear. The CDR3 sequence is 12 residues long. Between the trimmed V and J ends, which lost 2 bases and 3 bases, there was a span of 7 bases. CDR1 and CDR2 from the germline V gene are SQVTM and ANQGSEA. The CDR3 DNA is TGCAGCGTTGAACCGGGATACACTGAAGCTTTCTTT. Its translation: CSVEPGYTEAFF.

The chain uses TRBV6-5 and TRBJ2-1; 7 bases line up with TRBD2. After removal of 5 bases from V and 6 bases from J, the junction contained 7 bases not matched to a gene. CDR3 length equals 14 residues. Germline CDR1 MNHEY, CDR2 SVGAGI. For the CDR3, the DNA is TGTGCCAGCAGTCACGGGGGGATTGGCAATGAGCAGTTCTTC. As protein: CASSHGGIGNEQFF.

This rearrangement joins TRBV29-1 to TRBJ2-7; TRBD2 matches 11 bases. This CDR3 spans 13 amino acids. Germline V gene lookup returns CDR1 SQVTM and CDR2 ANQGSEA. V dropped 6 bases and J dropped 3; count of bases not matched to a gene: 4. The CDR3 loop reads CSVRLAGRYEQYF. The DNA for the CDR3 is TGCAGCGTGAGACTAGCGGGACGCTACGAGCAGTACTTC.